The entry below describes one T cell receptor beta chain. The antigen remains undetermined. An end of the junction does not agree with germline; a read error may underlie this. Germline CDR1 reads SEHNR; CDR2 reads FQNEAQ (reference sequence). The length of the CDR3 is 18 residues. This sample stems from a study of CD8+CD57+ T cells in acquired aplastic anemia. Study-level points and caveats: Fewer than 35 shared CD8+ CDR3s appeared highly expressed within patients' immunodominant clones.

Genomic DNA, the template, was used for profiling of the TCR beta VDJ and CDR3. TCRdb reprocessed the reads with MiXCR, giving one entry per CDR3 protein. Among about 290,000 distinct CDR3 sequences, 45% to 65% were seen once, and the ten largest hold 1.3%. Patients chosen for sequencing had shown CD8+CD57+ cell expansion by flow cytometry. The chain has TRBV7-9 and TRBJ2-3; 9 nucleotides align to TRBD1. This clonotype originated in a human donor with aplastic anemia. Material for sequencing was sorted CD4+, CD8+, or CD8+CD57+ T cells (not recorded which) from PBMCs. The CDR3 spells CASSQDSLGTGTTDTQYF. The CDR3 DNA sequence: TGCGCCAGCAGCCAAGACTCACTCGGGACAGGGACCACAGATACGCAGTATTTT.